This TCR beta chain was sequenced during a study of T cell changes during pregnancy in multiple sclerosis. Data came from immunoSEQ multiplex PCR; TCRdb stores just in-frame clones and leaves some out. The sample shows approximately 92,000 clones, approximately 92% of them seen only once. Germline lookup yields CDR1 LGHNA and CDR2 YSLEER. V shed 0 bases and J shed 6 bases, with 12 bases lying between them. The CDR3 runs 15 residues. This TCR derives from a female donor with multiple sclerosis, enrolled in a pregnancy study. The source material was peripheral blood, sampled in the first trimester of pregnancy. This chain connects TRBV4-3 to TRBJ2-1, with D possibly TRBD1 on 5 matching bases. In DNA form, the CDR3 reads TGCGCCAGCAGCCAAGACAGGGTGGTGGGCAATGAGCAGTTCTTC. Amino acid sequence: CASSQDRVVGNEQFF.